Detailed here is one T cell receptor (beta chain). Its antigen remains unknown. Clones were sequenced by immunoSEQ multiplex PCR, and TCRdb holds only the in-frame ones, with some missing. The repertoire holds approximately 60,000 clones, approximately 86% seen once, with roughly 3% in the top ten. These data originate in a study of OX40 agonist ivuxolimab in advanced cancers. In the study overall: The eligibility criteria allowed prior anti-PD-1, anti-PD-L1 or anti-CTLA-4 therapy, and about 40% had some. General study points: Both blood CD4+ and CD8+ T cells showed clonal growth by week 6 at 0.1 to 3.0 mg/kg.

The cohort excluded patients with autoimmune disease history or systemic immunosuppression. Blood sampling was done at baseline, cycle 4 day 1, and cycle 7 day 1. Trimming removed 4 bases at V and 6 bases at J, with 9 bases between. This CDR3 spans 12 amino acids. The germline gives CDR1 ENHRY, CDR2 SYGVKD. The gene calls are TRBV10-3 and TRBJ1-1; D may be TRBD1 (5 bases). Material: CD4+ or CD8+ T cells sorted from blood, obtained in a trial of the OX40 agonist ivuxolimab. The TCR originated in an adult with an advanced solid tumor such as melanoma, head and neck, liver or kidney cancer. The CDR3 region is CAISGRQSEAFF. The CDR3 nucleotides read TGTGCCATCAGTGGTCGACAGTCTGAAGCTTTCTTT.